This T cell receptor (beta chain) was sequenced for a study of blood T cell repertoires in COVID-19. Study as a whole: Samples of COVID-19 (acute and convalescent) were obtained from the United States, Italy and Spain. T cells, B-cell-depleted T cells, or PBMCs provided the cDNA or gDNA that served as material.

Only in-frame clones appear in the TCRdb table, and some are missing; sequencing was by immunoSEQ multiplex PCR. The data hold around 100,000 clones, with roughly 80% observed a single time. The V end was cut by 3 bases, the J end by 2 bases, with 8 bases between. Germline CDR1 and CDR2: MDHEN and SYDVKM. The CDR3 sequence is 13 residues long. The chain employs TRBV28 and TRBJ2-7; D is undetermined. The sample taken for sequencing was peripheral blood. This receptor was identified in a man in his 70s with acute or convalescent COVID-19. In nucleotides, the CDR3 is TGTGCCAGCAGTTTTAGTCCCACCTACGAGCAGTACTTC. Its protein product is CASSFSPTYEQYF.